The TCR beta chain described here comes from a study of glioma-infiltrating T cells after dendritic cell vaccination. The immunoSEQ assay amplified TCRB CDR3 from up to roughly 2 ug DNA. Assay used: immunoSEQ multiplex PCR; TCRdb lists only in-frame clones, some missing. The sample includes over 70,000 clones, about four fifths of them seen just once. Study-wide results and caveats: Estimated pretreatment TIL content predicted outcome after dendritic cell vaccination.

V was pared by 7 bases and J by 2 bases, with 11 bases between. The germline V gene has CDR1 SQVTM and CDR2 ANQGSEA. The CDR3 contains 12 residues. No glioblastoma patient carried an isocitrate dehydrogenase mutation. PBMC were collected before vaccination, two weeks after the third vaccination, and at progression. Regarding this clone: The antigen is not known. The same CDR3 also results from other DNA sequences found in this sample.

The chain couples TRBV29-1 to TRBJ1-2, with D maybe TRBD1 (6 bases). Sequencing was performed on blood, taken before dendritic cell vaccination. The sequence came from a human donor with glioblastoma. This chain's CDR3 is CSARTENYGYTF. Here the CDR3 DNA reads TGCAGCGCCAGGACAGAAAACTATGGCTACACCTTC.